This T cell receptor (beta chain) emerged from a study of vaccination effects on CD4 cells after COVID-19. In the study overall: Sample donation by two convalescent patients took place 16 days and one week before vaccination.

Concerning this clone itself: Its target is not known.

The table came from immunoSEQ multiplex PCR; TCRdb's copy has only in-frame clones and leaves some out. The table shows some 24,000 clones, with approximately 79% occurring only once. Peptide-pool stimulation followed by sequencing identified expanded antigen-specific CD4+ clonotypes in the ViraFEST assay. Cells that had been cultured for roughly 9 days were the source of isolated CD4+ T cells. PCR-confirmed SARS-CoV-2 infection occurred in the person between March and December 2020. PBMC cultures contained two million cells per well, 10 IU/ml IL-2 and approximately 9.9 ug/ml peptides. Study results and caveats: Few convalescent patients, and no early post-infection timepoints, were available to the study.

Material: CD4+ T cells from PBMCs cultured with SARS-CoV-2 spike peptides, obtained before COVID-19 vaccination. The source is a human donor who had a prior SARS-CoV-2 infection.

The DNA for the CDR3 is TGCAGCGTTGGAAACGGGGAGACCCAGTACTTC. It translates to CSVGNGETQYF. This rearrangement joins TRBV29-1 to TRBJ2-5; D uncertain. Germline CDR1 reads SQVTM; CDR2 reads ANQGSEA. The CDR3 sequence is 11 residues long. V lost 4 bases and J 5 bases, leaving 8 bases between the germline ends.